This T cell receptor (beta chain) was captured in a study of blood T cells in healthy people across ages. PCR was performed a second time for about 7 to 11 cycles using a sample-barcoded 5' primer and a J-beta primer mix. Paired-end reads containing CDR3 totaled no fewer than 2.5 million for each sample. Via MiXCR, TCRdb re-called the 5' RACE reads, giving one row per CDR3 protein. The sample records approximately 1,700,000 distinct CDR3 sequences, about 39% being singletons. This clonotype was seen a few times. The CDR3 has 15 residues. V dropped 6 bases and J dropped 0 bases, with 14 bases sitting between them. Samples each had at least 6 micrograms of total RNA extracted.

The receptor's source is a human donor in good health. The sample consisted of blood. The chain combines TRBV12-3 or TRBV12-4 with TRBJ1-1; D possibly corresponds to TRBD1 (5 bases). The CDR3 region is CASSWRGGMNTEAFF. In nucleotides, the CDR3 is TGTGCCAGCAGCTGGCGGGGGGGGATGAACACTGAAGCTTTCTTT.